The clone carrying this T cell receptor (beta chain) was counted many times. Stable hyperthyroidism: no ophthalmopathy progression over 18 months of follow-up. On the basis of clinical symptoms, serum thyroxine and TRAb, thyroid ultrasound and orbital computed tomography, diagnoses were made. V shed 3 bases and J 3 bases; nucleotides not matched to a gene: 6. This CDR3 has 14 residues. Per germline, CDR1 DFQATT and CDR2 SNEGSKA (reference sequence). Using RNA transcripts as the source, TCR beta CDR3 regions were amplified. Carried out on the TCR CDR3, a first-round RT-PCR used the HTBI primer set. MiXCR, applied by TCRdb to the multiplex PCR reads, yields one record per CDR3 protein. Found here are more than 300,000 distinct CDR3 sequences, approximately 15% of them singletons; the top ten hold approximately 11%. These data are taken from a study of T cells in Graves' hyperthyroidism and ophthalmopathy. Study-wide context: Before any treatment, at initial diagnosis, peripheral blood was collected.

This TCR was recovered from a woman aged 55-69 years with Graves' hyperthyroidism. Material: blood. The V gene is TRBV20-1, the J gene TRBJ1-1, with 8 bases that match TRBD1. CDR3 bases: TGCAGTGCTAGCGGGACAGGCGTCGACACTGAAGCTTTCTTT. This translates into CSASGTGVDTEAFF.